The 2 T cell receptor beta chains listed next were all sequenced from one sample in a study of shared clonotypes between healthy human individuals. This table comes from immunoSEQ multiplex PCR, and its TCRdb copy is limited to in-frame clones, with some not included. The sample has about 1 million clones; more than 60% are singletons. Input material: memory CD4+ T cells sorted from blood. Subset described: CD45RA-negative fraction. These receptor sequences come from a man aged 18 to 29 in good health.

About this clone: Other DNA sequences in the sample encode the same CDR3. The V call is TRBV18, the J call TRBJ2-5; no reliable D call. V was clipped by 0 bases and J by 4 bases, with 6 bases between them. The CDR3 extends over 13 amino acids. The germline CDR1 and CDR2 sequences are KGHSH and LQKENI. CDR3 protein: CASSPPVGETQYF. The CDR3 DNA reads as TGTGCCAGCTCACCACCGGTGGGAGAGACCCAGTACTTC.

The rearrangement links TRBV9 to TRBJ2-7; no clear D gene. Germline CDR1 is SGDLS and CDR2 is YYNGEE. The CDR3 length is 15 residues. Between the trimmed V and J ends, which lost 0 bases and 2 bases, there was a span of 12 bases. CDR3 residues: CASSVGQQTAYEQYF. The CDR3 nucleotides are TGTGCCAGCAGCGTAGGTCAGCAAACTGCCTACGAGCAGTACTTC.